The 10 T cell receptor beta chains in this list originate from one sample, sequenced in a study of Graves' ophthalmopathy and Graves' hyperthyroidism. Amplifying from RNA transcripts, the study obtained TCR beta CDR3 regions. The first-round RT-PCR employed HTBI primers together with the Qiagen OneStep RT-PCR kit. A multiplex PCR was then performed as the second round. TCRdb re-called the multiplex PCR reads through MiXCR, storing one row per CDR3 protein. Counted here are approximately 380,000 distinct CDR3 sequences, 20% to 25% occurring once; the ten biggest clones make up around 3.2%. The specimen was peripheral blood. The origin of the receptors is a woman aged 18-29 years with stable Graves' hyperthyroidism.

Many counts were recorded for this clonotype. The V call is TRBV12-3 or TRBV12-4, the J call TRBJ2-7; no clear D. V dropped 6 bases and J dropped 6 bases, with 15 bases sitting between them. This CDR3 has 13 residues. The CDR3 DNA follows: TGTGCCAGCAGCCCCGGGCGAGTTTTCGAGCAGTACTTC. Protein product: CASSPGRVFEQYF.

This clonotype was counted ten times or more. The V and J genes are TRBV2 and TRBJ2-7, with D unresolved. In germline, CDR1 is SNHLY, CDR2 FYNNEI. CDR3 length: 12 amino acids. The CDR3 sequence: CAGGVNSYEQYF. The DNA for the CDR3 is TGTGCAGGTGGAGTCAACTCCTACGAGCAGTACTTC.

This clonotype was seen many times. The chain combines TRBV28 with TRBJ2-5; 8 nucleotides line up with TRBD2. CDR3 length: 15 amino acids. Germline V gene data show CDR1 as MDHEN and CDR2 as SYDVKM. With V trimmed by 4 bases and J by 0 bases, 4 bases remained unmatched. CDR3 loop: CASSWASGYQETQYF. CDR3 nucleotide sequence: TGTGCCAGCAGTTGGGCTAGCGGGTACCAAGAGACCCAGTACTTC.

The J gene is TRBJ2-5, the V gene TRBV29-1; D possibly corresponds to TRBD2 (6 bases). Germline CDR1 reads SQVTM; CDR2 reads ANQGSEA. V lost 7 bases and J lost 4, with 19 bases in between. The CDR3 sequence is 14 residues long. CDR3 sequence: CSERAGGGGETQYF. The CDR3 DNA sequence: TGCAGCGAAAGGGCCGGGGGTGGAGGAGAGACCCAGTACTTC.

This clonotype was observed a few times. In this CDR3 the conserved last residue, phenylalanine or tryptophan, is missing, so a read error is likely. Because the CDR3's place on the DNA is in doubt, the DNA is left out and the CDR3 is given as listed by TCRdb. The V gene is TRBV6-1, the J gene TRBJ1-1; TRBD1 is taken as the D call from the table, unchecked against the DNA. CDR1 is MNHNS, CDR2 SASEGT, per germline. Including both end residues, the CDR3 is 12 amino acids long. The CDR3 loop reads CASSGGIGFSSV.

In this sample, this clonotype turned up a few times. This rearrangement joins TRBV2 to TRBJ2-3; weak D call: TRBD1 (6 bases). The CDR3 length is 15 residues. The germline V gene has CDR1 SNHLY and CDR2 FYNNEI. The V end was cut by 2 bases, the J end by 4 bases, with 13 bases between. The CDR3 protein is CASSEWAGAPDTQYF. The CDR3 DNA follows: TGTGCCAGCAGTGAATGGGCAGGGGCCCCAGATACGCAGTATTTT.

This clonotype was counted between two and nine times. The chain links TRBV12-3 or TRBV12-4 to TRBJ2-2, with 9 bases lining up with TRBD2. J lost 7 bases, V lost 3 bases, and 3 bases had no gene match. The CDR3 contains 14 residues. CDR3 in amino acids: CASSFVRGGGELFF. In DNA form, the CDR3 reads TGTGCCAGCAGTTTTGTGCGGGGGGGCGGGGAGCTGTTTTTT.

This clonotype appeared many times. This chain uses TRBV28 with TRBJ2-5; a weak D match, TRBD2 (6 bases). V was pared by 3 bases and J by 4 bases, with 15 bases between. The CDR3 covers 15 residues. Germline values: CDR1 MDHEN, CDR2 SYDVKM. The CDR3 coding sequence is TGTGCCAGCAGTTTGGTGACCGGGGGTCGAGAGACCCAGTACTTC. Its translation: CASSLVTGGRETQYF.

This clonotype was observed at least ten times. The chain combines TRBV5-1 with TRBJ2-3; a possible D gene is TRBD1 (6 bases). This CDR3 contains 15 residues. The V gene lost 6 bases and the J gene lost 0 bases, with 14 bases spanning the gap. Germline CDR1 is SGHRS and CDR2 is YFSETQ. The CDR3 region has the DNA TGCGCCAGCAATGGACAGACCTCTAGCACAGATACGCAGTATTTT. This translates into CASNGQTSSTDTQYF. Drawing the rest from reference TRBV5-1 and TRBJ2-3, the complete variable domain is KAGVTQTPRYLIKTRGQQVTLSCSPISGHRSVSWYQQTPGQGLQFLFEYFSETQRNKGNFPGRFSGRQFSNSRSEMNVSTLELGDSALYLCASNGQTSSTDTQYFGPGTRLTVL.

The sample holds many counts of this clonotype. The chain combines TRBV30 with TRBJ2-3; D is possibly TRBD1 (6 bases). CDR1 GTSNPN and CDR2 SVGIG come from the germline V gene (reference sequence). Trimming took 2 bases from V and 4 from J, leaving 13 bases between them. The CDR3 length is 14 residues. CDR3 protein: CAWSRTARSDTQYF. The CDR3 DNA follows: TGTGCCTGGAGTAGGACAGCGAGGTCAGATACGCAGTATTTT.